The 25 T cell receptor beta chains in this list originate from one sample, sequenced in a study of naive and memory T cell subsets. An equimolar mix of two oligonucleotides served as the beta constant-region primer for TRBC1 and TRBC2. TCRdb fed the UMI-ligation and nested PCR reads into MiXCR, producing one record per CDR3 protein. The sample includes around 29,000 distinct CDR3 sequences, over 8.5% of them seen just once. What was sequenced was effector memory CD4+ T cells from blood. Noted subset: effector memory, CD45RA- CD27-. These receptors were taken from a human donor in good health.

By frequency in the sample, this clonotype is medium-sized. The chain recombines TRBV6-5 with TRBJ2-6; D not resolved. The CDR3 runs to 15 residues. V lost 2 bases and J lost 0, with 5 bases in between. Germline values: CDR1 MNHEY, CDR2 SVGAGI. This chain's CDR3 is CASSYKGSGANVLTF. CDR3 coding DNA: TGTGCCAGCAGTTACAAGGGCTCTGGGGCCAACGTCCTGACTTTC.

Sample share makes this clonotype medium-sized (0.01 to 0.1%). The chain is built from TRBV20-1 and TRBJ2-1, with 8 bases fitting TRBD2. V shed 2 bases and J 0 bases; nucleotides not matched to a gene: 6. This CDR3 is 16 amino acids long. Germline CDR1 and CDR2: DFQATT and SNEGSKA (reference sequence). The CDR3 coding sequence is TGCAGTGCTAGAAGGGAGCGGGGGCTCTCCTACAATGAGCAGTTCTTC. Its protein product is CSARRERGLSYNEQFF.

This clonotype came up a few times. The chain uses TRBV6-1 and TRBJ2-1, with 10 bases fitting TRBD2. Germline lookup yields CDR1 MNHNS and CDR2 SASEGT. This CDR3 has 15 residues. V was clipped by 4 bases and J by 4 bases; unmatched bases: 4. The CDR3 loop reads CASSGTSGVYNEQFF. The DNA for the CDR3 is TGTGCCAGCAGTGGTACTAGCGGGGTATACAATGAGCAGTTCTTC.

The chain uses TRBV6-6 and TRBJ2-7; 7 positions agree with TRBD1. CDR1 is MNHNY, CDR2 SVGAGI, per germline (reference sequence). CDR3 size: 14 residues. The trim removed 3 bases at V and 4 bases at J, leaving 6 bases unmatched. The CDR3 nucleotides are TGTGCCAGCAGTTATAGGGACAGTAGTTACGAGCAGTACTTC. It specifies CASSYRDSSYEQYF.

The chain couples TRBV6-6 to TRBJ1-5; no clear D gene. Trimming stripped 1 base from V and 3 bases from J, with 10 bases between. From germline, CDR1 is MNHNY and CDR2 SVGAGI (reference sequence). CDR3 length: 15 amino acids. In DNA, the CDR3 is TGTGCCAGCAGTTACTTCCGTGAGGACAATCAGCCCCAGCATTTT. Its translation: CASSYFREDNQPQHF.

Relative to its sample, this clonotype is medium-sized (0.01 to 0.1%). The chain links TRBV10-3 to TRBJ1-6, with a possible D match to TRBD1 (5 bases). The length of the CDR3 is 13 residues. Trimming left V 4 bases short and J 10 bases short, with 11 bases between. Germline CDR1 reads ENHRY; CDR2 reads SYGVKD. CDR3 residues: CAISVQGSSPLHF. The CDR3 DNA is TGTGCCATCAGTGTTCAGGGAAGCTCACCCCTCCACTTT.

This clonotype was found many times. J is TRBJ2-7 and V is TRBV20-1; D perhaps matches TRBD2 (6 bases). Looked up from germline, CDR1 is DFQATT and CDR2 is SNEGSKA (reference sequence). V was pared by 7 bases and J by 5 bases, with 24 bases between. The CDR3 runs to 15 residues. The CDR3, as DNA: TGCAGTGTTACGCCCGGGGGAGCGAGAGGGAACGAGCAGTACTTC. Encoded protein: CSVTPGGARGNEQYF.

By sample fraction, this clonotype is medium-sized. V gene TRBV4-3 combines with J gene TRBJ2-3; 10 nucleotides match TRBD2. CDR1 is LGHNA and CDR2 is YSLEER in the germline V gene. The CDR3 covers 17 residues. The J segment lost 1 base and the V segment lost 0 bases, leaving 4 bases of the junction unmatched. The CDR3, as DNA: TGCGCCAGCAGCCAAGAAACCGGGACTAGCGGCACAGATACGCAGTATTTT. This gives the protein CASSQETGTSGTDTQYF.

The rearrangement links TRBV20-1 to TRBJ2-7; D not certain. The CDR3 covers 13 residues. Germline loops: CDR1 DFQATT, CDR2 SNEGSKA (reference sequence). V lost 3 bases and J 6 bases, leaving 15 bases between the germline ends. This CDR3 is CSARGSTTTEQYF. The CDR3 bases are TGCAGTGCTAGGGGCAGTACAACAACCGAGCAGTACTTC.

This clonotype was recorded at least ten times. The chain links TRBV7-9 to TRBJ2-5; D might be TRBD1 (5 bases). Germline CDR1 and CDR2: SEHNR and FQNEAQ (reference sequence). This CDR3 spans 15 amino acids. The V gene lost 3 bases and the J gene lost 2 bases, with 13 bases spanning the gap. CDR3 residues: CASSLWSKGQETQYF. Here the CDR3 DNA reads TGTGCCAGCAGCTTGTGGTCAAAGGGGCAAGAGACCCAGTACTTC.

This clonotype was seen only a few times. This chain joins TRBV7-2 and TRBJ2-7; 7 nucleotides match TRBD1. The germline V gene has CDR1 SGHTA and CDR2 FQGNSA. The V segment lost 5 bases and the J segment 7 bases; nucleotides outside the gene matches: 14. The CDR3 is 15 amino acids. CDR3 sequence reads: CASSPPGQSLGEQYF. The CDR3 DNA reads as TGTGCCAGCAGCCCACCGGGACAGTCATTAGGGGAGCAGTACTTC.

This clonotype has a count of ten or more. J is TRBJ2-2 and V is TRBV7-3, with 11 bases fitting TRBD1. The CDR3 consists of 15 residues. Losses at the gene ends were 4 bases for V and 7 bases for J; bases not matched to a gene: 5. The germline V gene encodes CDR1 SGHTA and CDR2 FQGTGA. CDR3 bases: TGTGCCAGCAGCTGGACGGGACAGGGGGTCGGGGAGCTGTTTTTT. Amino acids: CASSWTGQGVGELFF.

This clonotype is judged medium-sized (0.01 to 0.1%). This chain joins TRBV20-1 and TRBJ2-1; D is possibly TRBD1 or TRBD2 (6 bases each). The germline CDR1 and CDR2 sequences are DFQATT and SNEGSKA (reference sequence). V lost 1 base, J lost 2 bases, and 9 bases lay in between. The CDR3 runs to 14 residues. CDR3 in amino acids: CSARGRGPYNEQFF. The CDR3 DNA sequence: TGCAGTGCTAGAGGCCGGGGGCCCTACAATGAGCAGTTCTTC.

This rearrangement joins TRBV2 to TRBJ2-7; D gene uncertain. The germline V gene has CDR1 SNHLY and CDR2 FYNNEI. The CDR3 is 14 amino acids. V was cut by 10 bases and J by 0 bases, with 16 bases left in between. The CDR3 DNA sequence: TGTGCCACCAGAGCGACGGAGAGCTCCTACGAGCAGTACTTC. This encodes CATRATESSYEQYF.

This clonotype is deemed medium-sized. The chain employs TRBV20-1 and TRBJ2-2; no clear D gene. The germline CDR1 and CDR2 sequences are DFQATT and SNEGSKA (reference sequence). There are 13 residues in the CDR3. V shed 0 bases and J shed 9 bases, with 11 bases lying between them. Here the CDR3 reads CSARDGLHRELFF. DNA for the CDR3: TGCAGTGCTAGAGATGGGTTACACCGGGAGCTGTTTTTT.

This sequence joins TRBV12-3 or TRBV12-4 and TRBJ1-5, with no clear D. CDR3 size: 12 residues. V lost 1 base and J 12 bases, leaving 10 bases between the germline ends. The CDR3 DNA follows: TGTGCCAGCAGTTTAGGGCCGGAGCACCAGCATTTT. It specifies CASSLGPEHQHF.

This clonotype occurred many times. The chain couples TRBV20-1 to TRBJ2-2, with 8 bases identical to TRBD1. The length of the CDR3 is 14 residues. Germline V gene sequence: CDR1 DFQATT, CDR2 SNEGSKA (reference sequence). V was clipped by 4 bases and J by 6 bases; unmatched bases: 7. The CDR3 DNA is TGCAGTGCTACTACAGGGGGATTGGCCGGGGAGCTGTTTTTT. This sequence encodes CSATTGGLAGELFF.

The CDR3 nucleotides read TGTGCCAGCAGAAGGGGGGACATGAGCACCGGGGAGCTGTTTTTT. Translation: CASRRGDMSTGELFF. This chain uses TRBV11-2 with TRBJ2-2; D is possibly TRBD1 or TRBD2 (6 bases each). V was trimmed by 6 bases and J by 4 bases, leaving 15 bases between them. The germline V gene encodes CDR1 SGHAT and CDR2 FQNNGV. CDR3 length: 15 residues.

V gene TRBV28 combines with J gene TRBJ2-3, with 9 nucleotides matching TRBD2. The germline gives CDR1 MDHEN, CDR2 SYDVKM. V trimming: 5 bases; J trimming: 2 bases; junction bases outside the gene matches: 5. The CDR3 is 15 amino acids. Here the CDR3 DNA reads TGTGCCAGCAGTGGTAGCGGGGGTCTCACAGATACGCAGTATTTT. Translation: CASSGSGGLTDTQYF.

The chain links TRBV12-3 or TRBV12-4 to TRBJ1-6; TRBD1 matches at 7 bases. This CDR3 has 14 amino acids. V was pared by 7 bases and J by 6 bases, with 6 bases of the junction left unmatched. The CDR3 protein is CASTQGQSNSPLHF. The CDR3 region has the DNA TGTGCCAGCACCCAGGGACAGAGTAATTCACCCCTCCACTTT.

The CDR3 loop reads CTSSRLRPDEQYF. The DNA for the CDR3 is TGCACCAGCAGCCGTTTACGTCCGGACGAGCAGTACTTC. The chain carries TRBV1 and TRBJ2-7. TRBV1 is an annotated pseudogene. The CDR3 has 13 amino acids.

This clonotype was detected a few times. The chain couples TRBV6-6 to TRBJ1-6; no reliable D call. Per germline, CDR1 MNHNY and CDR2 SVGAGI (reference sequence). Trimming removed 8 bases at V and 7 bases at J, with 15 bases between. The CDR3 runs 14 residues. For the CDR3, the DNA is TGTGCCAGCGGAGTGGGTCCCGGGAATTCACCCCTCCACTTT. Amino acid sequence: CASGVGPGNSPLHF.

The V gene is TRBV10-3, the J gene TRBJ2-3; D is uncertain. Trimming removed 0 bases at V and 6 bases at J, with 13 bases between. CDR1 is ENHRY and CDR2 is SYGVKD in the germline V gene. This CDR3 has 15 amino acids. The CDR3 nucleotides read TGTGCCATCAGTGAGTCAGGTCTATCCACGGATACGCAGTATTTT. As protein: CAISESGLSTDTQYF.

This clonotype appeared a few times. The rearrangement uses TRBV11-2 and TRBJ2-1; 9 bases are a match to TRBD2. The CDR3 extends over 15 amino acids. CDR1 and CDR2 (germline): SGHAT, FQNNGV. After removal of 6 bases from V and 5 bases from J, the junction contained 8 bases not matched to a gene. CDR3: CASRERLADDNEQFF. CDR3 sequence (DNA): TGTGCCAGCAGGGAAAGACTAGCGGACGACAATGAGCAGTTCTTC.

The CDR3: CASSPGVQETQYF. The CDR3 nucleotides read TGTGCCAGCAGCCCAGGGGTCCAAGAGACCCAGTACTTC. The genes are TRBV12-3 or TRBV12-4 and TRBJ2-5; TRBD1 is a possible D gene (6 bases). The ends were cut back, 6 bases at V and 1 base at J, with 9 bases in the middle. The CDR3 covers 13 residues.